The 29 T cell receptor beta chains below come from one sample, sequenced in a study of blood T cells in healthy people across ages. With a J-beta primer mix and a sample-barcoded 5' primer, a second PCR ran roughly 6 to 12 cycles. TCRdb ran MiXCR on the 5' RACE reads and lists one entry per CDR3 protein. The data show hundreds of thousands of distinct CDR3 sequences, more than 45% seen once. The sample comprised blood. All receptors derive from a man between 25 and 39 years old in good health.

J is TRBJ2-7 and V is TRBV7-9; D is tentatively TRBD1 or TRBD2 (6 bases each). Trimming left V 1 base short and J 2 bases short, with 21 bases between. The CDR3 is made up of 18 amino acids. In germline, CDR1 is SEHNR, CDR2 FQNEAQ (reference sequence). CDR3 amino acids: CASSLGIGGGVRPYEQYF. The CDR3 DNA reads TGTGCCAGCAGCTTAGGAATTGGGGGCGGGGTCCGGCCCTACGAGCAGTACTTC.

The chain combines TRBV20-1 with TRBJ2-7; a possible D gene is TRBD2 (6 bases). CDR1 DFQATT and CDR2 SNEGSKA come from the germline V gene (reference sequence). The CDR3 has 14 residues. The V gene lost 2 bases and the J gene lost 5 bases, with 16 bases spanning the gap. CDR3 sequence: CSARLQEGSHEQYF. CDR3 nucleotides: TGCAGTGCTAGACTCCAGGAGGGATCCCACGAGCAGTACTTC.

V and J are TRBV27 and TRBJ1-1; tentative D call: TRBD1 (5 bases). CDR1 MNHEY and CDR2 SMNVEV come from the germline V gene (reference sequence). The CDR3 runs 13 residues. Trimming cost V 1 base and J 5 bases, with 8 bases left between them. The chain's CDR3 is CASSLLGGTEAFF. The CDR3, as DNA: TGTGCCAGCAGTTTATTGGGGGGGACTGAAGCTTTCTTT.

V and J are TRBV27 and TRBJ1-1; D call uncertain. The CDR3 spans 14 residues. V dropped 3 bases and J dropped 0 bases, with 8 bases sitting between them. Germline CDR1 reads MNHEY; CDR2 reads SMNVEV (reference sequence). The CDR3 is CASSFRPLNTEAFF. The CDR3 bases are TGTGCCAGCAGTTTTCGGCCCTTGAACACTGAAGCTTTCTTT.

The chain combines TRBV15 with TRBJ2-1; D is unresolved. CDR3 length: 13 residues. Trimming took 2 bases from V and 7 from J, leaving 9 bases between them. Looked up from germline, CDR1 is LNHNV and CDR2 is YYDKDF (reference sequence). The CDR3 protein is CATSRLNFNEQFF. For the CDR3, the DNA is TGTGCCACCAGCAGACTGAACTTTAATGAGCAGTTCTTC. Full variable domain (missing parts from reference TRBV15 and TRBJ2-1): DAMVIQNPRYQVTQFGKPVTLSCSQTLNHNVMYWYQQKSSQAPKLLFHYYDKDFNNEADTPDNFQSRRPNTSFCFLDIRSPGLGDTAMYLCATSRLNFNEQFFGPGTRLTVL.

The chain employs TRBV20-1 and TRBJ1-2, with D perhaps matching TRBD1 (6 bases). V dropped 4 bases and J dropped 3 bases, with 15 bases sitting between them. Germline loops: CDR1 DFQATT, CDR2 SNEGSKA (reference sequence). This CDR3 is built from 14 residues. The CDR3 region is CSAKSPTGHYGYTF. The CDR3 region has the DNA TGCAGTGCTAAAAGTCCAACAGGGCACTATGGCTACACCTTC.

The CDR3 bases are TGTGCCAGCAGTACAAACCGAAAGACAATAGCGGGGGGATACAATGAGCAGTTCTTC. Translation gives CASSTNRKTIAGGYNEQFF. This chain links TRBV6-1 with TRBJ2-1; TRBD2 aligns across 10 bases. The CDR3 contains 19 residues. V lost 5 bases to trimming and J lost 4 bases; unmatched junction nucleotides: 17. Germline CDR1 is MNHNS and CDR2 is SASEGT.

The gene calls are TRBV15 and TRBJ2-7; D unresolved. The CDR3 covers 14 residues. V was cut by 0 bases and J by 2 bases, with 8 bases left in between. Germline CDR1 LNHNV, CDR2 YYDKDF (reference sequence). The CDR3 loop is CATSRDPQAYEQYF. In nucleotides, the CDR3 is TGTGCCACCAGCAGAGATCCACAAGCCTACGAGCAGTACTTC.

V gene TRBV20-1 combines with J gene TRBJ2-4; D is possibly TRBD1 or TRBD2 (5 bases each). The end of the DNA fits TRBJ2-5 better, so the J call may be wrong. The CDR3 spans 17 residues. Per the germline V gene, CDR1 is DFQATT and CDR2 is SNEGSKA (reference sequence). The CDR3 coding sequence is TGCAGTGCTAGAGCAATAGGGGAGACTGGGGTGGTAGAGACCCAGTACTTC. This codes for CSARAIGETGVVETQYF.

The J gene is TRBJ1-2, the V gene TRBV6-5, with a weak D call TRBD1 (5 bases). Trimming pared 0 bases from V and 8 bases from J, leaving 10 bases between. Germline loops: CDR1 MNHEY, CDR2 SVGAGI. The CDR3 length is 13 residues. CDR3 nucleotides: TGTGCCAGCAGTTACTCTACCAGGGACGGCTACACCTTC. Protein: CASSYSTRDGYTF.

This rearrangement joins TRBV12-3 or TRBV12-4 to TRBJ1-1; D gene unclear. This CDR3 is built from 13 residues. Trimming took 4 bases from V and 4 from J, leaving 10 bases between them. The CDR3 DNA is TGTGCCAGCAGTTGGACGCGGGGCACTGAAGCTTTCTTT. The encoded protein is CASSWTRGTEAFF.

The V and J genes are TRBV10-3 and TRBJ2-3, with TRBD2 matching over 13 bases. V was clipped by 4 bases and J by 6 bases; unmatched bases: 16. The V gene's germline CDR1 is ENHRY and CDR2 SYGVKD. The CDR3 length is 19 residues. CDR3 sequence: CAISVARTSGSGFGDTQYF. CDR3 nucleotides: TGTGCCATCAGTGTCGCGAGGACTAGCGGGAGTGGTTTTGGGGATACGCAGTATTTT.

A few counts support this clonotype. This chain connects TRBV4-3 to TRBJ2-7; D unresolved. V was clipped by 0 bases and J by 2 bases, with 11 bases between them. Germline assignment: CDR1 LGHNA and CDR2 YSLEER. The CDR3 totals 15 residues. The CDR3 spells CASSQENRLAYEQYF. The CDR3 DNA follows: TGCGCCAGCAGCCAAGAAAACAGATTAGCCTACGAGCAGTACTTC.

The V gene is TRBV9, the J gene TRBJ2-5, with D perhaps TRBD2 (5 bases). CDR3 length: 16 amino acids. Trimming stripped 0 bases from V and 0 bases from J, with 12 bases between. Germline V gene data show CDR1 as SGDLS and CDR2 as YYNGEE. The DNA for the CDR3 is TGTGCCAGCAGCGTAGGGGAGCGGATGTACCAAGAGACCCAGTACTTC. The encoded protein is CASSVGERMYQETQYF.

The CDR3 loop is CASSLARTGTSGYNEQFF. Here the CDR3 DNA reads TGTGCCAGCAGCTTAGCCCGGACCGGGACTAGCGGTTACAATGAGCAGTTCTTC. The chain recombines TRBV7-2 with TRBJ2-1, with TRBD2 identical over 11 bases. The V segment lost 0 bases and the J segment 4 bases; nucleotides outside the gene matches: 8. The CDR3 is 18 amino acids. CDR1 and CDR2 (germline): SGHTA, FQGNSA.

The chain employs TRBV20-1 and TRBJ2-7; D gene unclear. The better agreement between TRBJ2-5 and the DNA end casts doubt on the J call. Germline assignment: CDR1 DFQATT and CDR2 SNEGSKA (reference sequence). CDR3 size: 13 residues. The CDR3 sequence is CSARANPGETQYF. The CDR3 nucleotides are TGCAGTGCTAGAGCGAACCCCGGAGAGACCCAGTACTTC.

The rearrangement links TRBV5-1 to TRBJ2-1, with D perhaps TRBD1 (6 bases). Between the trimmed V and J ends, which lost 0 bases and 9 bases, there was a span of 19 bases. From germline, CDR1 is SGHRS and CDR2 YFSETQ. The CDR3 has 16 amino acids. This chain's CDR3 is CASSLAGDMGAVEQFF. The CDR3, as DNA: TGCGCCAGCAGCTTGGCCGGGGACATGGGGGCAGTTGAGCAGTTCTTC.

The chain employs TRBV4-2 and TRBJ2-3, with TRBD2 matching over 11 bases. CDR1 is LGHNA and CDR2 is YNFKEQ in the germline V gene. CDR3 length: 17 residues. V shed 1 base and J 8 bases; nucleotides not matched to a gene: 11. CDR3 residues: CASSQGSLAGGEGTQYF. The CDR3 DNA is TGTGCCAGCAGCCAAGGGAGTCTAGCGGGAGGAGAGGGTACGCAGTATTTT.

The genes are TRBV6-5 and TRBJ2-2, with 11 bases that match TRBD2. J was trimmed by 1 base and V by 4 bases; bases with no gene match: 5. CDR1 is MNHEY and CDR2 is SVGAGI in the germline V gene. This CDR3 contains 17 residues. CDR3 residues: CASSSTSGGVNTGELFF. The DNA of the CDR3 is TGTGCCAGCAGTTCAACTAGCGGGGGAGTGAACACCGGGGAGCTGTTTTTT.

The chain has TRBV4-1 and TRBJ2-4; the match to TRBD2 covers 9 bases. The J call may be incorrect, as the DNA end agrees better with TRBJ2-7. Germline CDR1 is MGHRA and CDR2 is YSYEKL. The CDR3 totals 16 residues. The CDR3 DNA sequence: TGCGCCAGCAGCCAAGAGGGCGCGGGGGGGCTATACGAGCAGTACTTC. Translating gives CASSQEGAGGLYEQYF.

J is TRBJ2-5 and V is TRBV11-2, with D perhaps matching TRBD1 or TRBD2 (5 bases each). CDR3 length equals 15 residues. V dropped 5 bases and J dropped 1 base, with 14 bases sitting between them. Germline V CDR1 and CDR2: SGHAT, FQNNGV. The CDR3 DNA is TGTGCCAGCAGCCTACTACCAGGGACCCAAGAGACCCAGTACTTC. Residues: CASSLLPGTQETQYF.

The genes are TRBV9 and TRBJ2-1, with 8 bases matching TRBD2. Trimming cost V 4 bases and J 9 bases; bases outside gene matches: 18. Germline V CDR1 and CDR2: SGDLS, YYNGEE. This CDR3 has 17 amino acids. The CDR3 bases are TGTGCCAGCAGCTTTAGCGGGACCCCCCAAAGGGAGAGTGAGCAGTTCTTC. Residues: CASSFSGTPQRESEQFF.

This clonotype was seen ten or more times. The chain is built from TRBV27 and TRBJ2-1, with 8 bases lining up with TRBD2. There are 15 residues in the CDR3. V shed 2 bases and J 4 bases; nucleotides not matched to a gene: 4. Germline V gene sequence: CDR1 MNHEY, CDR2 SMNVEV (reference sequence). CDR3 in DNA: TGTGCCAGCAGTTTAGGACTAGCCCTGTACAATGAGCAGTTCTTC. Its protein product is CASSLGLALYNEQFF.

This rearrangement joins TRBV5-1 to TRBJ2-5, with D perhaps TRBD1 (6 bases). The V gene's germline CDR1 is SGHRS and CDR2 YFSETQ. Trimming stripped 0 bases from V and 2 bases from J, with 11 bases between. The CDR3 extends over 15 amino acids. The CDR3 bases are TGCGCCAGCAGCTTGGAGCCAGGGGTTCAAGAGACCCAGTACTTC. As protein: CASSLEPGVQETQYF.

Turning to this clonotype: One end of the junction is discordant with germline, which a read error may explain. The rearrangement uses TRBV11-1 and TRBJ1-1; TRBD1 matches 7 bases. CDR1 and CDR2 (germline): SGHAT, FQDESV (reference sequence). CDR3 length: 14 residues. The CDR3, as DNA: TGTGCCTGCAGCAATACAGGGGCCCCCCGAATGGCTTTCTTT. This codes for CACSNTGAPRMAFF.

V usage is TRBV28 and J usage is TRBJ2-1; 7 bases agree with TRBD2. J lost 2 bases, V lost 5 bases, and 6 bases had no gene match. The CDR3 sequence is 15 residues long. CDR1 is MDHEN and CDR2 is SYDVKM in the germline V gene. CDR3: CASSPAGSAYNEQFF. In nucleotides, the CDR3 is TGTGCCAGCAGTCCAGCGGGATCGGCCTACAATGAGCAGTTCTTC.

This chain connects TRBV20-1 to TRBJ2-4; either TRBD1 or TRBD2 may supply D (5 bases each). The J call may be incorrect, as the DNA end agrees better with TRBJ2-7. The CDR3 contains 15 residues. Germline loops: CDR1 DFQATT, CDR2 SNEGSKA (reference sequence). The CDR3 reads CSAQSGPGTSYEQYF. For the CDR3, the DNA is TGCAGTGCTCAATCGGGGCCTGGCACCTCCTACGAGCAGTACTTC.

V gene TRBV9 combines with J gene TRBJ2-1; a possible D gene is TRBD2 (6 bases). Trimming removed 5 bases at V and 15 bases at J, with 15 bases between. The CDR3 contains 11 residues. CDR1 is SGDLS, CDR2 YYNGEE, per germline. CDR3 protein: CASRTGRGLFF. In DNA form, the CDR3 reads TGTGCCAGCAGAACGGGACGGGGGTTGTTCTTC.

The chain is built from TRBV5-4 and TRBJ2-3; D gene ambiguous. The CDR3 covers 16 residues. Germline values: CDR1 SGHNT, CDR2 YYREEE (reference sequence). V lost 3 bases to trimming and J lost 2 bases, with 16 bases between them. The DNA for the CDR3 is TGTGCCAGCAGCTCCGGTGCGGTAACTTCCACAGATACGCAGTATTTT. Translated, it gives CASSSGAVTSTDTQYF.